The following is a T cell receptor (beta chain) sequence with its context. Some clones are missing from TCRdb's copy, which holds only in-frame ones; the method was immunoSEQ multiplex PCR. The data show under 2,000,000 clones, with less than 95% seen just once and under 1.5% held by the top ten. In the naive CD8 group, cells lacked CD45RO and were positively selected for CCR7, so terminally differentiated effector memory CD45RA+ cells were left out. The data stem from a study of shared clonotypes between healthy human individuals. The TCR was taken from a man aged 18 to 30 in good health. The sequencing sample was made of naive CD8+ T cells sorted from blood.

For the CDR3, the DNA is TGTGCCAGCAGTGACATCCAGGGGAGATGGGGTCTGCAAGAGACCCAGTACTTC. Its protein product is CASSDIQGRWGLQETQYF. The J gene is TRBJ2-5, the V gene TRBV2; tentatively, D is TRBD1 (6 bases). This CDR3 is 18 amino acids long. Per germline, CDR1 SNHLY and CDR2 FYNNEI. V dropped 3 bases and J dropped 2 bases, with 22 bases sitting between them.